Described below is a single T cell receptor (beta chain) sequence and its context. What it recognizes is unknown. The CDR3 is cut off 3 residues early in the read; its end comes from the germline J gene. The record originates from a study of T cells in women clearing cervical HPV infection. Study in general: For cases, blood was sampled a median 149 days after lesion detection, interquartile range roughly 85 to 220 days. Regarding the study as a whole: TRBV6-7 abundance was lower in cases than controls (around 0.11% versus 0.15%). CIN3+ cases had significantly higher TCR repertoire richness than controls, but evenness did not differ.

Here immunoSEQ multiplex PCR was the method, and the copy in TCRdb shows in-frame clones only, minus some. Its listing shows about 35,000 clones. V dropped 5 bases and J dropped 3 bases, with 10 bases sitting between them. Germline lookup yields CDR1 SGHVS and CDR2 FQNEAQ. This CDR3 has 13 residues. All participants had a single incident cervical HPV16 infection, and prevalent HPV16 infections were excluded. This receptor was taken from a woman between 18 and 70 years old with a cervical HPV16 infection that either progressed to CIN3+ or cleared (not recorded which). Material for sequencing was blood buffy coat. The V and J genes are TRBV7-8 and TRBJ1-2, with D hard to call. The CDR3 here is CASSLQSYYGYTF. CDR3 DNA, as far as it was read: TGTGCCAGCAGCCTCCAGAGTTACTATGGC.